Below, 23 T cell receptor beta chains from the same sample are listed, as sequenced in a study of T cell responses to AZD1222 COVID-19 vaccine (dated by TCRdb to the early 2020s). Library preparation was by the immunoSEQ multiplex PCR assay. This immuneACCESS table, as held by TCRdb, lists in-frame sequences with V and J called but not all clones. Of the missing ones, under half trace to an unresolved V gene in checked studies; the others have no known cause. The table for this sample lists roughly 100,000 clones; 84% of them were counted only once. In total, the top ten clones hold over 15% of the sample. The sample's time point label is to be understood as: baseline before first vaccination. This specimen consisted of peripheral blood, obtained on day 0 of AZD1222 vaccination. These TCRs come from an adult in good health.

The J gene is TRBJ1-1, the V gene TRBV9; D perhaps matches TRBD1 (6 bases). Germline values: CDR1 SGDLS, CDR2 YYNGEE. V was cut by 0 bases and J by 2 bases, with 14 bases left in between. The CDR3 totals 16 residues. The CDR3 is CASSVEEGHFNTEAFF. CDR3 in DNA: TGTGCCAGCAGCGTAGAGGAGGGACACTTCAACACTGAAGCTTTCTTT.

The rearrangement links TRBV18 to TRBJ1-5, with a possible D match to TRBD1 (6 bases). V gave up 6 bases and J gave up 5 bases, with 11 bases separating them. The CDR3 has 13 amino acids. Germline-derived CDR1 and CDR2 are KGHSH and LQKENI. CDR3 coding DNA: TGTGCCAGCTCTTTATACAGGGATCAGCCCCAGCATTTT. Translation gives CASSLYRDQPQHF.

The chain couples TRBV7-8 to TRBJ2-2; the match to TRBD2 covers 8 bases. This CDR3 region has 15 residues. V lost 5 bases, J lost 6 bases, and 8 bases stayed unmatched. Germline V gives CDR1 SGHVS, CDR2 FQNEAQ. CDR3 protein: CASSPRGGRSGELFF. CDR3 DNA sequence: TGTGCCAGCAGCCCCCGGGGGGGGCGGTCCGGGGAGCTGTTTTTT.

The CDR3 region has the DNA TGTGCCATCAGTGACCGGGGAGATAATGAAAAACTGTTTTTT. This codes for CAISDRGDNEKLFF. The V gene is TRBV10-3, the J gene TRBJ1-4; no definite D call. V lost 3 bases to trimming and J lost 4 bases, with 9 bases between them. There are 14 residues in the CDR3. Germline values: CDR1 ENHRY, CDR2 SYGVKD.

The chain combines TRBV5-1 with TRBJ2-2; 9 positions match TRBD2. Losses at the gene ends were 5 bases for V and 6 bases for J; bases not matched to a gene: 11. Germline CDR1 is SGHRS and CDR2 is YFSETQ. The CDR3 totals 16 residues. The CDR3 DNA follows: TGCGCCAGCAGTCTCTTAGCGGGAGAGGTCGCCGGGGAGCTGTTTTTT. Its translation: CASSLLAGEVAGELFF.

The genes are TRBV6-1 and TRBJ1-2; unclear D gene. V gave up 1 base and J gave up 8 bases, with 2 bases separating them. This CDR3 has 10 residues. Germline V CDR1 and CDR2: MNHNS, SASEGT. CDR3 loop: CASSEGGYTF. Written as DNA, the CDR3 is TGTGCCAGCAGTGAAGGGGGCTACACCTTC.

This clone was detected only once. The gene calls are TRBV5-8 and TRBJ1-6; D gene unclear. V was trimmed by 4 bases and J by 2 bases, leaving 13 bases between them. Germline lookup yields CDR1 SGHTS and CDR2 YDEGEE. The length of the CDR3 is 16 residues. Here the CDR3 reads CASSQLPVTYNSPLHF. CDR3 nucleotide sequence: TGTGCCAGCAGCCAGCTTCCAGTGACCTATAATTCACCCCTCCACTTT.

The chain couples TRBV11-3 to TRBJ1-1; D gene ambiguous. Germline V CDR1 and CDR2: SGHNT, YENEEA. CDR3 length: 14 residues. Trimming left V 1 base short and J 7 bases short, with 13 bases between. This CDR3 reads CASSLARRRLEAFF. The CDR3 DNA reads TGTGCCAGCAGCTTAGCCCGAAGGAGACTTGAAGCTTTCTTT.

The chain has TRBV30 and TRBJ1-1, with unresolved D. V was clipped by 4 bases and J by 4 bases, with 13 bases between them. The length of the CDR3 is 13 residues. CDR1 is GTSNPN, CDR2 SVGIG, per germline (reference sequence). The CDR3 sequence: CAWITQSSTEAFF. CDR3 DNA: TGTGCCTGGATTACCCAGTCCTCCACTGAAGCTTTCTTT. Full variable domain (rest looked up from reference TRBV30 and TRBJ1-1): SQTIHQWPATLVQPVGSPLSLECTVEGTSNPNLYWYRQAAGRGLQLLFYSVGIGQISSEVPQNLSASRPQDRQFILSSKKLLLSDSGFYLCAWITQSSTEAFFGQGTRLTVV.

This clone was detected only a few times. This chain links TRBV19 with TRBJ1-5; no reliable D call. The germline gives CDR1 LNHDA, CDR2 SQIVND (reference sequence). The V gene lost 10 bases and the J gene lost 1 base, with 20 bases spanning the gap. There are 16 residues in the CDR3. The CDR3 loop is CATRFEGGWSNQPQHF. In DNA, the CDR3 is TGTGCCACCCGGTTCGAGGGCGGGTGGAGCAATCAGCCCCAGCATTTT.

This chain connects TRBV11-2 to TRBJ2-1; TRBD2 agrees at 9 bases. Germline lookup yields CDR1 SGHAT and CDR2 FQNNGV. This CDR3 is 15 amino acids long. V was pared by 3 bases and J by 2 bases, with 2 bases of the junction left unmatched. The CDR3 reads CASSLSSGAYNEQFF. CDR3 bases: TGTGCCAGCAGCTTGTCTAGCGGGGCCTACAATGAGCAGTTCTTC.

The rearrangement links TRBV4-2 to TRBJ1-4, with 9 nucleotides matching TRBD1. The CDR3 is 16 amino acids. Germline V CDR1 and CDR2: LGHNA, YNFKEQ. J lost 0 bases, V lost 1 base, and 0 bases had no gene match. DNA for the CDR3: TGTGCCAGCAGCCAAGGACAGGGGGCAACTAATGAAAAACTGTTTTTT. It specifies CASSQGQGATNEKLFF.

This clone was seen a few times. CDR3: CASSLQGYNSPLHF. Written as DNA, the CDR3 is TGTGCCAGCAGCTTACAGGGGTATAATTCACCCCTCCACTTT. The chain carries TRBV11-3 and TRBJ1-6; the D gene is possibly TRBD1 (6 bases). Germline CDR1 SGHNT, CDR2 YENEEA. Trimming pared 2 bases from V and 4 bases from J, leaving 6 bases between. The CDR3 is made up of 14 amino acids.

CDR3 protein: CASSLVDTQYF. As DNA, the CDR3 is TGTGCCAGCAGTTTGGTAGATACGCAGTATTTT. The chain carries TRBV12-3 or TRBV12-4 and TRBJ2-3; D uncertain. V lost 3 bases and J 5 bases, leaving 3 bases between the germline ends. The CDR3 runs 11 residues.

This sequence joins TRBV7-2 and TRBJ1-5; TRBD1 matches 9 bases. This CDR3 comprises 15 residues. The J segment lost 6 bases and the V segment lost 5 bases, leaving 8 bases of the junction unmatched. The germline V gene has CDR1 SGHTA and CDR2 FQGNSA. CDR3 DNA: TGTGCCAGCAGCCTGTGGACAGGGGATGCTCAGCCCCAGCATTTT. It specifies CASSLWTGDAQPQHF.

The V and J genes are TRBV18 and TRBJ2-5; D is unresolved. Germline assignment: CDR1 KGHSH and CDR2 LQKENI. The CDR3 has 15 amino acids. Trimming removed 2 bases from V and 1 base from J, with 11 bases in between. DNA for the CDR3: TGTGCCAGCTCACCAGCTGGGTACCTCCAAGAGACCCAGTACTTC. This gives the protein CASSPAGYLQETQYF.

The chain recombines TRBV27 with TRBJ2-2, with a weak D call TRBD1 (6 bases). Germline assignment: CDR1 MNHEY and CDR2 SMNVEV (reference sequence). The CDR3 covers 17 residues. Trimming took 7 bases from V and 0 from J, leaving 18 bases between them. In nucleotides, the CDR3 is TGTGCCAGCACCCTCTCTTCTGGACAGACGAACACCGGGGAGCTGTTTTTT. It codes for CASTLSSGQTNTGELFF.

V gene TRBV11-2 combines with J gene TRBJ1-1; D might be TRBD1 (6 bases). This CDR3 contains 15 residues. The germline V and J ends were trimmed by 5 bases and 4 bases, with 17 bases remaining between them. Germline CDR1 reads SGHAT; CDR2 reads FQNNGV. In nucleotides, the CDR3 is TGTGCCAGCAGCCCCGGCCTCGGGGGCTTCACTGAAGCTTTCTTT. It encodes CASSPGLGGFTEAFF.

The V gene is TRBV3-1 (or the pseudogene TRBV3-2), the J gene TRBJ2-1; possibly TRBD2 for D (6 bases). Germline V lookup: CDR1 LGHDT, CDR2 YNNKEL (reference sequence). The length of the CDR3 is 16 residues. Trimming shortened V by 0 bases and J by 6 bases, and 15 bases separated the two germline ends. The CDR3 region is CASSQERRGGLNEQFF. The CDR3 coding sequence is TGTGCCAGCAGCCAAGAAAGGAGGGGAGGACTCAATGAGCAGTTCTTC.

This chain links TRBV7-2 with TRBJ1-3; D is unclear. The CDR3 runs 17 residues. Between the trimmed V and J ends, which lost 1 base and 4 bases, there was a span of 17 bases. Germline V gene data show CDR1 as SGHTA and CDR2 as FQGNSA. The CDR3 DNA reads TGTGCCAGCAGCTTAGGCCGGGCTAATAGTAGGGGAAACACCATATATTTT. It is translated as CASSLGRANSRGNTIYF.

This chain joins TRBV7-2 and TRBJ1-2; 8 nucleotides match TRBD1. Per the germline V gene, CDR1 is SGHTA and CDR2 is FQGNSA. With 6 bases clipped from V and 8 bases from J, the junction kept 8 bases outside the gene matches. The CDR3 is 13 residues long. CDR3 sequence (DNA): TGTGCCAGCAGGTTCCCAGGGACAGGCGGCTACACCTTC. Its protein product is CASRFPGTGGYTF.

The CDR3 region has the DNA TGTGCCAGCCGGGGGTCAGGAAACACCATATATTTT. This translates into CASRGSGNTIYF. The chain links TRBV7-2 to TRBJ1-3; TRBD1 might be the D (5 bases). The V gene lost 8 bases and the J gene lost 4 bases, with 9 bases spanning the gap. CDR1 SGHTA and CDR2 FQGNSA come from the germline V gene. This CDR3 has 12 amino acids.

The V and J genes are TRBV28 and TRBJ1-2; D not certain. The V gene's germline CDR1 is MDHEN and CDR2 SYDVKM. This CDR3 region has 14 residues. V lost 2 bases and J 0 bases, leaving 7 bases between the germline ends. The CDR3 nucleotides are TGTGCCAGCAGTTTAAGCGGGACTAACTATGGCTACACCTTC. Encoded protein: CASSLSGTNYGYTF.